One sample yielded the 18 T cell receptor beta chains listed below, sequenced in a study of blood T cells in healthy people across ages. A sample-barcoded 5' primer and a J-beta primer mix were used in a second PCR of roughly 6 to 11 cycles. Via MiXCR, TCRdb re-called the 5' RACE reads, giving one row per CDR3 protein. The data contain about 1.5 million distinct CDR3 sequences, approximately 40% of them singletons. Sequencing input: blood. The source of these receptors is a woman under 30 in good health.

V is TRBV20-1 and J is TRBJ2-7; 8 nucleotides match TRBD1. The CDR3 is 14 amino acids. The germline V gene has CDR1 DFQATT and CDR2 SNEGSKA (reference sequence). V lost 6 bases to trimming and J lost 6 bases; unmatched junction nucleotides: 13. CDR3 DNA: TGCAGTGCCCCGCAGGGGGCTTGGGACGGCGAGCAGTACTTC. The encoded protein is CSAPQGAWDGEQYF.

This clonotype occurred a few times. The J gene is TRBJ2-4, the V gene TRBV29-1; 10 bases line up with TRBD2. The J call is uncertain, as TRBJ2-7 better fits the DNA end. The germline gives CDR1 SQVTM, CDR2 ANQGSEA. The CDR3 has 13 residues. The CDR3 spells CSAAQGLAYEQYF. The CDR3 DNA reads as TGCAGCGCTGCACAGGGACTAGCGTACGAGCAGTACTTC.

At least ten counts were recorded for this clonotype. The chain is built from TRBV5-1 and TRBJ2-3, with 10 bases fitting TRBD1. Per the germline V gene, CDR1 is SGHRS and CDR2 is YFSETQ. The CDR3 extends over 17 amino acids. The V gene end was trimmed by 0 bases and the J gene end by 6 bases; junction bases not matched to a gene: 10. CDR3 DNA: TGCGCCAGCAGCTTGGACCGGACAGGGGGTTTACAGGATACGCAGTATTTT. It translates to CASSLDRTGGLQDTQYF. Supplemented by reference TRBV5-1 and TRBJ2-3, the full variable domain reads KAGVTQTPRYLIKTRGQQVTLSCSPISGHRSVSWYQQTPGQGLQFLFEYFSETQRNKGNFPGRFSGRQFSNSRSEMNVSTLELGDSALYLCASSLDRTGGLQDTQYFGPGTRLTVL.

The chain combines TRBV4-2 with TRBJ1-4; D is unclear. Trimming removed 0 bases from V and 5 bases from J, with 10 bases in between. CDR1 and CDR2 (germline): LGHNA, YNFKEQ. This CDR3 has 15 residues. CDR3 amino acids: CASSQEWGENEKLFF. CDR3 sequence (DNA): TGTGCCAGCAGCCAAGAATGGGGTGAAAATGAAAAACTGTTTTTT.

With regard to this clonotype: One end of the junction is discordant with germline, which a read error may explain. The chain carries TRBV7-2 and TRBJ2-1, with D possibly being TRBD2 (5 bases). The germline V gene encodes CDR1 SGHTA and CDR2 FQGNSA. This CDR3 is 14 amino acids long. The CDR3: CASSIPLSGNEQFF. The CDR3 DNA reads TGTGCCAGCAGCATTCCTTTAAGCGGCAATGAGCAGTTCTTT.

The chain carries TRBV5-1 and TRBJ2-5; D may be TRBD2 (5 bases). Germline CDR1 reads SGHRS; CDR2 reads YFSETQ. V was clipped by 0 bases and J by 7 bases, with 13 bases between them. The CDR3 covers 14 residues. The DNA for the CDR3 is TGCGCCAGCAGCTTGGAAGCGGTGACGGGGACCCAGTACTTC. Translation: CASSLEAVTGTQYF.

CDR3 region: CSARDSGEQYF. As DNA, the CDR3 is TGCAGTGCTAGAGATTCGGGCGAGCAGTACTTC. The rearrangement joins TRBV20-1 to TRBJ2-7; no clear D. With 0 bases removed from V and 6 bases from J, the gap between germline ends came to 6 bases. From germline, CDR1 is DFQATT and CDR2 SNEGSKA (reference sequence). The CDR3 loop spans 11 amino acids.

The chain has TRBV2 and TRBJ2-1; no reliable D call. CDR1 is SNHLY and CDR2 is FYNNEI in the germline V gene. V lost 0 bases, J lost 8 bases, and 11 bases lay in between. There are 14 residues in the CDR3. CDR3 residues: CASSEALRYDEQFF. In DNA form, the CDR3 reads TGTGCCAGCAGTGAAGCGCTGCGGTACGATGAGCAGTTCTTC.

J is TRBJ2-7 and V is TRBV4-2; D call uncertain. V was cut by 0 bases and J by 3 bases, with 6 bases left in between. The CDR3 runs 13 residues. Germline V gives CDR1 LGHNA, CDR2 YNFKEQ. The CDR3 DNA reads TGTGCCAGCAGCCAAGAATCCAACTACGAGCAGTACTTC. This sequence encodes CASSQESNYEQYF.

The V call is TRBV12-3 or TRBV12-4, the J call TRBJ1-4; maybe TRBD1 (5 bases). This CDR3 is built from 14 residues. V lost 5 bases and J lost 7, with 14 bases in between. The CDR3 protein is CASSPNPGSEKLFF. CDR3 DNA: TGTGCCAGCAGTCCAAATCCAGGGAGTGAAAAACTGTTTTTT.

Here the CDR3 reads CSVEDRGGSGNTIYF. DNA of the CDR3: TGCAGCGTTGAAGATCGTGGGGGTTCTGGAAACACCATATATTTT. The chain recombines TRBV29-1 with TRBJ1-3, with a tentative D call TRBD1 (5 bases). V lost 0 bases and J 1 base, leaving 10 bases between the germline ends. CDR1 and CDR2 (germline): SQVTM, ANQGSEA. The CDR3 totals 15 residues.

The genes are TRBV10-2 and TRBJ2-1; 11 nucleotides agree with TRBD2. Trimming cost V 4 bases and J 7 bases; bases outside gene matches: 12. CDR3 length: 17 residues. Germline assignment: CDR1 WSHSY and CDR2 SAAADI. Here the CDR3 reads CASSGVAGGVLGNEQFF. CDR3 DNA sequence: TGCGCCAGCAGTGGAGTAGCGGGGGGGGTCTTAGGGAATGAGCAGTTCTTC.

This clonotype was counted only a few times. V usage is TRBV29-1 and J usage is TRBJ2-3, with TRBD2 identical over 14 bases. With 7 bases clipped from V and 3 bases from J, the junction kept 12 bases outside the gene matches. Germline CDR1 is SQVTM and CDR2 is ANQGSEA. This CDR3 region has 17 residues. For the CDR3, the DNA is TGCAGCGGGGACAAGACTAGCGGGGGGGCCGGTACAGATACGCAGTATTTT. Amino acids: CSGDKTSGGAGTDTQYF.

The chain couples TRBV7-2 to TRBJ2-1; unclear D gene. Germline loops: CDR1 SGHTA, CDR2 FQGNSA. V was cut by 4 bases and J by 5 bases, with 12 bases left in between. The length of the CDR3 is 14 residues. The CDR3 bases are TGTGCCAGCAGCTATCCCGGTTTACACAATGAGCAGTTCTTC. It specifies CASSYPGLHNEQFF.

Worth noting for this clonotype: A read error may explain this, as a much larger clone is one base away. CDR3: CASSSTGGKETQYF. The CDR3 region has the DNA TGCGCCAGCAGCTCAACAGGTGGAAAAGAGACCCAGTACTTC. The J gene is TRBJ2-5, the V gene TRBV5-1, with a possible D match to TRBD1 (5 bases). Germline V gives CDR1 SGHRS, CDR2 YFSETQ. V gave up 3 bases and J gave up 3 bases, with 12 bases separating them. The CDR3 sequence is 14 residues long.

Turning to this clonotype: A read error is possible here, since a much larger clone lies one base away. The chain has TRBV3-1 and TRBJ1-2, with D unclear. Germline V lookup: CDR1 LGHDT, CDR2 YNNKEL (reference sequence). V was cut by 4 bases and J by 1 base, with 4 bases left in between. This CDR3 region has 12 residues. CDR3 coding DNA: TGTGCCAGCAGCCGCCTTAACTATGGCTACACCTTC. It specifies CASSRLNYGYTF.

V and J are TRBV28 and TRBJ2-3, with 7 bases matching TRBD2. J gave up 13 bases and V 2 bases, and 6 bases lay outside the gene matches. Germline V gene lookup returns CDR1 MDHEN and CDR2 SYDVKM. The CDR3 is 12 amino acids. The CDR3 DNA reads TGTGCCAGCAGTTTAAAGGGACTACAGGAGTATTTT. Its protein is CASSLKGLQEYF.

This clonotype was picked up a small number of times. The V and J genes are TRBV29-1 and TRBJ2-5; tentatively, D is TRBD1 (6 bases). V dropped 5 bases and J dropped 4 bases, with 11 bases sitting between them. CDR3 length: 12 residues. CDR1 is SQVTM and CDR2 is ANQGSEA in the germline V gene. The CDR3 loop reads CSVLQGAETQYF. The CDR3 DNA follows: TGCAGCGTTTTACAGGGTGCAGAGACCCAGTACTTC.